Listed below are T cell receptor beta chains from one sample, sequenced in a study of siplizumab effects on memory and regulatory T cells. Measured with immunoSEQ multiplex PCR; TCRdb has only the in-frame clones, and not every one. Of over 80,000 clones in the sample, around 94% were seen once. Sequencing was carried out using non-Treg CD4+ T cells sorted from blood. The receptor source for this set is a human donor in good health. CDR3s include the opening cysteine and the closing phenylalanine or tryptophan. D genes are given only for firm matches. The listing skips clone size in some rows; elsewhere it reads once, few, many or a size class.

clone_size j_call cdr3_length v_call d_call cdr3_aa cdr3_nt
NA TRBJ1-1 13 TRBV14 NA CASSQVPTTEAFF TGTGCCAGCAGCCAAGTACCTACAACTGAAGCTTTCTTT
once TRBJ2-6 16 TRBV28 NA CASRRAGRSGANVLTF TGTGCCAGCAGACGCGCCGGGCGCTCTGGGGCCAACGTCCTGACTTTC
NA TRBJ1-4 18 TRBV11-2 NA CASSFMSAGFSLKEKLFF TGTGCCAGCAGCTTTATGAGTGCGGGCTTCTCTCTAAAGGAAAAACTGTTTTTT
NA TRBJ2-2 17 TRBV11-2 NA CASSFFRIRGRTGELFF TGTGCCAGCAGCTTTTTTCGTATCCGGGGAAGGACCGGGGAGCTGTTTTTT
NA TRBJ2-1 15 TRBV6-1 NA CASTPGWVMSNEQFF TGTGCCAGCACCCCTGGTTGGGTTATGAGCAATGAGCAGTTCTTC
NA TRBJ1-2 11 TRBV20-1 NA CSARVGYGYTF TGCAGTGCTAGAGTAGGGTATGGCTACACCTTC
NA TRBJ1-4 14 TRBV29-1 TRBD1 CSVTLGQINEKLFF TGCAGCGTTACCCTGGGACAGATTAATGAAAAACTGTTTTTT
NA TRBJ2-1 16 TRBV7-3 NA CASSLLGSSPYNEQFF TGTGCCAGCAGCTTACTCGGGAGTTCACCCTACAATGAGCAGTTCTTC
NA TRBJ1-2 14 TRBV11-2 NA CASSTHGGADGYTF TGTGCCAGCAGCACACATGGGGGGGCGGATGGCTACACCTTC
NA TRBJ2-7 15 TRBV28 TRBD1 CASSSPDETGDRQYF TGTGCCAGCAGTTCACCCGACGAGACAGGGGACCGGCAGTACTTC
once TRBJ2-5 14 TRBV7-9 NA CASSLAGADSYQYF TGTGCCAGCAGCTTAGCCGGGGCGGACAGTTACCAGTACTTC
NA TRBJ2-7 15 TRBV7-9 NA CASSLARRAPYEQYF TGTGCCAGCAGCTTAGCGCGCAGGGCCCCCTACGAGCAGTACTTC
few TRBJ1-1 14 TRBV30 NA CAWMAGIENTEAFF TGTGCCTGGATGGCGGGAATTGAGAACACTGAAGCTTTCTTT
NA TRBJ2-3 21 TRBV7-8 TRBD2 CASSSPLSTSGRARYRDTQYF TGTGCCAGCAGCTCCCCCTTAAGTACTAGCGGGAGGGCCAGGTATCGAGATACGCAGTATTTT
NA TRBJ1-1 11 TRBV28 NA CASTFNTEAFF TGTGCCAGCACCTTTAACACTGAAGCTTTCTTT
NA TRBJ2-5 16 TRBV25-1 NA CASSHIGPGGGGTQYF TGTGCCAGCAGCCACATCGGCCCAGGGGGAGGGGGGACCCAGTACTTC
NA TRBJ1-2 15 TRBV5-4 NA CASRSRAAVFYGYTF TGTGCCAGCAGGAGCCGGGCCGCTGTTTTCTATGGCTACACCTTC
NA TRBJ1-3 14 TRBV9 NA CASSVGQPGNTIYF TGTGCCAGCAGCGTAGGACAGCCTGGAAACACCATATATTTT
few TRBJ2-3 15 TRBV2 NA CASIQVGGGTDTQYF TGTGCCAGCATCCAGGTCGGGGGAGGCACAGATACGCAGTATTTT
NA TRBJ2-7 17 TRBV25-1 NA CASSPRGSRSTSYEQYF TGTGCCAGCAGTCCCCGGGGTTCCAGAAGTACTAGCTACGAGCAGTACTTC